The sequence of this TCR beta chain was determined in a study of shared clonotypes between healthy human individuals. A split of CD4+ cells into CD45RA+ naive and CD45RA-negative memory subsets was performed. Sequenced by immunoSEQ multiplex PCR; TCRdb stores in-frame clones only, minus some. The table records roughly 520,000 clones, approximately 95% of them present only once. A remark on this clone: Antigen: not known. At one end the junction does not follow the germline gene, possibly because of a read error.

This CDR3 region has 14 residues. The V gene's germline CDR1 is MGHRA and CDR2 YSYEKL. General study points: A limitation of the genetic and exposure-history diversity represented arose from few donors. Relative to clonotypes present in all four donors, those not shared had lower generation probabilities. Memory subsets had estimated richness that was generally smaller than that of naive subsets.

The sample comprised naive CD4+ T cells sorted from blood. The subset is: CD45RA+ positively selected. V and J are TRBV4-1 and TRBJ2-7; D unclear. This TCR came from a woman aged 25 to 45 in good health. The CDR3 DNA reads TGCGCCAGCAGCGAAGAACAGACACGCTACGAGCAGTACTTC. This translates into CASSEEQTRYEQYF.